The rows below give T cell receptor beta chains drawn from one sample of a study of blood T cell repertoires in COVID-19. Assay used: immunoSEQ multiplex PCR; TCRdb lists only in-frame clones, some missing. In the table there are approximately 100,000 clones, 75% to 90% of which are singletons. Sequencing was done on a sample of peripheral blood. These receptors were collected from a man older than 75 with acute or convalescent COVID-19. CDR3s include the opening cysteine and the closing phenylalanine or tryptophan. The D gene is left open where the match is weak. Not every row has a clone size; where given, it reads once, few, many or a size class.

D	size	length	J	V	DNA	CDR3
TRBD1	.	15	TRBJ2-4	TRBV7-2	TGTGCCAGCAGCTTAATGGGACAGACACAAAACATTCAGTACTTC	CASSLMGQTQNIQYF
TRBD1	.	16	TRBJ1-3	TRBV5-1	TGCGCCAGCAGCCCGGATCAGGGGGCAAGGGGAAACACCATATATTTT	CASSPDQGARGNTIYF
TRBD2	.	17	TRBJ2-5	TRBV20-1	TGCAGTGCTAGTCCGGGACTAGCGGGACTGGGGCAAGAGACCCAGTACTTC	CSASPGLAGLGQETQYF
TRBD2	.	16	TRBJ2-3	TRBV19	TGTGCCAGTAGTGTTCTAGCGGGAAGTATTACGGATACGCAGTATTTT	CASSVLAGSITDTQYF
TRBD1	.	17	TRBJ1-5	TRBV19	TGTGCCAGTAGTATCAAGGGACCGACAGGGAGCAATCAGCCCCAGCATTTT	CASSIKGPTGSNQPQHF
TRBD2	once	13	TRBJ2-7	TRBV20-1	TGCAGTGCTAGTTCAGCGGGAGATGGCGAGCAGTACTTC	CSASSAGDGEQYF
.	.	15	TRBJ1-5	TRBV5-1	TGCGCCAGCAGCGAAGCCGGCGGGATTTATCAGCCCCAGCATTTT	CASSEAGGIYQPQHF
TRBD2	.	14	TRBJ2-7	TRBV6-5	TGTGCCAGCGGACCACTAGCGGGATTTGGCGAGCAGTACTTC	CASGPLAGFGEQYF
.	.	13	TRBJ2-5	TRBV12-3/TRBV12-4	TGTGCCAGCAGTTTAGCGTTACAGGTTACCCAGTACTTC	CASSLALQVTQYF
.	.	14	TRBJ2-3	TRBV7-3	TGTGCCAGCAGTTCCGGACTCCGCACAGATACGCAGTATTTT	CASSSGLRTDTQYF
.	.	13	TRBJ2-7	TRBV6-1	TGTGCCAGCAGTGAGGCCAGCTCCTACGAGCAGTACTTC	CASSEASSYEQYF
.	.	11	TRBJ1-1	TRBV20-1	TGCAGTGCTCCCGACTATCCCGAAGCTTTCTTT	CSAPDYPEAFF
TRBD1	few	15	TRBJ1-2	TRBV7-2	TGTGCCAGCACCCGGGACAGGGGGCCGTACTATGGCTACACCTTC	CASTRDRGPYYGYTF
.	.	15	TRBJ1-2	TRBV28	TGTGCCAGCAGAAACCACAGGGCTAATAACTATGGCTACACCTTC	CASRNHRANNYGYTF
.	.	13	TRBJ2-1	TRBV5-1	TGCGCCAGCAGCTTGTCCGGGGTGAATGAGCAGTTCTTC	CASSLSGVNEQFF
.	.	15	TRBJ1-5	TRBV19	TGTGCCAGTAGTATAGAAAGGGGTAGCAATCAGCCCCAGCATTTT	CASSIERGSNQPQHF
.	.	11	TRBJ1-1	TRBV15	TGTGCCACCAGCATACCAGGTTGGGCTTTCTTT	CATSIPGWAFF
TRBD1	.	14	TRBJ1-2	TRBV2	TGTGCCAGCAGCAGACGGACAGGAAACTATGGCTACACCTTC	CASSRRTGNYGYTF
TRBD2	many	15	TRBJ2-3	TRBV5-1	TGCGCCAGCAGCTCGGGACTAGCGGGCACAGATACGCAGTATTTT	CASSSGLAGTDTQYF
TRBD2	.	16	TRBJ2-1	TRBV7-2	TGTGCCAGCAGCCGTCAACCGGGACTAGCGAGGAATGAGCAGTTCTTC	CASSRQPGLARNEQFF
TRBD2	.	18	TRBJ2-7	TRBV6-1	TGTGCCAGCAGTGAAAATGGTCTCCTAGCGGGAGTGGGGAACGAGCAGTACTTC	CASSENGLLAGVGNEQYF
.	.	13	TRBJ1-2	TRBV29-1	TGCAGCGTCCTATCGAGGCAGGGTCATGGCTACACCTTC	CSVLSRQGHGYTF
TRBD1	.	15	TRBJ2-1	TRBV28	TGTGCCAGCAGTTCCCGACAGGGCTACTACAATGAGCAGTTCTTC	CASSSRQGYYNEQFF
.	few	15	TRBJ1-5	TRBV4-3	TGCGCCAGCAGCCAAGATCCCATTAGCAATCAGCCCCAGCATTTT	CASSQDPISNQPQHF
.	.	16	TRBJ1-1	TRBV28	TGTGCCAGCAGTTTTTCGCGGTGGAGGCCCAACACTGAAGCTTTCTTT	CASSFSRWRPNTEAFF
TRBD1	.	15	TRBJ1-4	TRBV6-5	TGTGCCAGCAGTTACGTCAGGGGGCTTAATGAAAAACTGTTTTTT	CASSYVRGLNEKLFF
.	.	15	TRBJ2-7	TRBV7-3	TGTGCCAGCAGCCGCGGCTTGGGGCGGAGCGACGAGCAGTACTTC	CASSRGLGRSDEQYF
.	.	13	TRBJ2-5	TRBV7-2	TGTGCCAGCAGCTCTTCCCTTAGAGAGACCCAGTACTTC	CASSSSLRETQYF
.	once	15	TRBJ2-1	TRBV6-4	TGTGCCAGCAGTAACGAGAAGAGCCCCTACAATGAGCAGTTCTTC	CASSNEKSPYNEQFF
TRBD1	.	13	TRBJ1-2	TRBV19	TGTGCCAGTAGTGCTGACAGGGGGTATGGCTACACCTTC	CASSADRGYGYTF
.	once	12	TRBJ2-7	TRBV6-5	TGTGCCAGCAGAGTCGGGACCTACGAGCAGTACTTC	CASRVGTYEQYF
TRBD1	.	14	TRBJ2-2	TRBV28	TGTGCCAGCAGCCAGACAGGGTATGGCGGGGAGCTGTTTTTT	CASSQTGYGGELFF
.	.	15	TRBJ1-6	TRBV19	TGTGCCAGTAACGATAGAGGCTCCTATAATTCACCCCTCCACTTT	CASNDRGSYNSPLHF
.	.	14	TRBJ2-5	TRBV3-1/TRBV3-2	TGTGCCAGCAGCCAAGCAGGGGACCAACAGACCCAGTACTTC	CASSQAGDQQTQYF
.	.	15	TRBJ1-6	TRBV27	TGTGCCAGCAGTTCCAGGGTGCTGGGCAATTCACCCCTCCACTTT	CASSSRVLGNSPLHF
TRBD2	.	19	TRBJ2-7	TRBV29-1	TGCAGCGTTGAACAGGGTAGCGGGAGGGCGAGGGTGATTGCCTACGAGCAGTACTTC	CSVEQGSGRARVIAYEQYF
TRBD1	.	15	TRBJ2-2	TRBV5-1	TGCGCCAGCAGCGTTACAGGGGGCCCTAAATGGGAGCTGTTTTTT	CASSVTGGPKWELFF
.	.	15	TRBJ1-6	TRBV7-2	TGTGCCAGCAGCTCCGACAGATCTCCTAATTCACCCCTCCACTTT	CASSSDRSPNSPLHF
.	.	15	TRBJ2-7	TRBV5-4	TGTGCCAGCAGCTTTGGACAGCCTGCCGACTACGAGCAGTACTTC	CASSFGQPADYEQYF
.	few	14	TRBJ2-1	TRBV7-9	TGTGCCAGCAGCGAGGTACGGGGATACAATGAGCAGTTCTTC	CASSEVRGYNEQFF
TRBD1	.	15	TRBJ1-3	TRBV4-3	TGCGCCAGCAGCCTCCTTGACAGGGTCGCAAACACCATATATTTT	CASSLLDRVANTIYF
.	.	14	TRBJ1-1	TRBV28	TGTGCCAGCAGTTTGGGGGCGCGGAACACTGAAGCTTTCTTT	CASSLGARNTEAFF
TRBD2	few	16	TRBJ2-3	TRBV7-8	TGTGCCAGCAGCCCCACTACGGGGAGGGATTCAGATACGCAGTATTTT	CASSPTTGRDSDTQYF
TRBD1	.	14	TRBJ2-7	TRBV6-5	TGTGCCAGCAGTTACCGGACAGGGCTCAACGAGCAGTACTTC	CASSYRTGLNEQYF
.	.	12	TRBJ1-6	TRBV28	TGTGCCAGCAGTATACAGGTTTCACCCCTCCACTTT	CASSIQVSPLHF
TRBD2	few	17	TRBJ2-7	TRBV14	TGTGCCAGCAGCCAAGGACTAGCGGGAGGGCCTTCCTACGAGCAGTACTTC	CASSQGLAGGPSYEQYF
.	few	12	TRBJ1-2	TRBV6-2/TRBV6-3	TGTGCCAGCAGTCTGGGGGCCTGGGCCTACACCTTC	CASSLGAWAYTF
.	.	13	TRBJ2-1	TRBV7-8	TGTGCCAGCAGCTTAGTTAGTACCGATGAGCAGTTCTTC	CASSLVSTDEQFF
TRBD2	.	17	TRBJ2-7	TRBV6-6	TGTGCCAGCAGTGGATCAGGGGGACTAGCGGGAGGCCTATGGCAGTACTTC	CASSGSGGLAGGLWQYF
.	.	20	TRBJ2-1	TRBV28	TGTGCCAGCAGTTTATGGGGGCCCCGCCAGGGACAAGAATTTGCCAATGAGCAGTTCTTC	CASSLWGPRQGQEFANEQFF
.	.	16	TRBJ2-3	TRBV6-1	TGTGCCAGCAGTGCAACGCCGGACTATAGCACAGATACGCAGTATTTT	CASSATPDYSTDTQYF
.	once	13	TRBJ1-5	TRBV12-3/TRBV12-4	TGTGCCAGCAGGTCCGAGAGCAATCAGCCCCAGCATTTT	CASRSESNQPQHF
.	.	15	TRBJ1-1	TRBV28	TGTGCCAGCAGCCCTCCGCGACTGCCGATTGCTGAAGCTTTCTTT	CASSPPRLPIAEAFF
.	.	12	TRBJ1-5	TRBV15	TGTGCCACCAGAACAAGCAATCAGCCCCAGCATTTT	CATRTSNQPQHF
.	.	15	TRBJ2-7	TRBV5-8	TGTGCCAGCAGCTTGGTAGTGGGCTCCTACGAGCAGCAGTACTTC	CASSLVVGSYEQQYF